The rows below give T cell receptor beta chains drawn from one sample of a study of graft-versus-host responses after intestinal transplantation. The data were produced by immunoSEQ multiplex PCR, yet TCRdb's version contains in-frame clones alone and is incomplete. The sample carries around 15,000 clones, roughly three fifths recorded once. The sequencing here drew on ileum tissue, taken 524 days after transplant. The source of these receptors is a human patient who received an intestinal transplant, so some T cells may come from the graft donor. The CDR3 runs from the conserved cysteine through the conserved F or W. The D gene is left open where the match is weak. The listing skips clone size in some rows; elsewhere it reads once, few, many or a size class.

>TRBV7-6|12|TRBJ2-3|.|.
CASSPPLDTQYF
TGTGCCAGCAGTCCCCCCCTTGATACGCAGTATTTT
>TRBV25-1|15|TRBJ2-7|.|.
CASSEGSGVPYEQYF
TGTGCCAGCAGTGAAGGGTCCGGGGTCCCCTACGAGCAGTACTTC
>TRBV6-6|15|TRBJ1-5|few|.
CASSYSGVGNQPQHF
TGTGCCAGCAGTTACTCGGGAGTGGGCAATCAGCCCCAGCATTTT
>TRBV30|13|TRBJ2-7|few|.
CAWSGGAGYEQYF
TGTGCCTGGAGTGGTGGGGCAGGCTACGAGCAGTACTTC
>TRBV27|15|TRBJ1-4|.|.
CASRRGGGGNEKLFF
TGTGCCAGCAGGCGGGGCGGGGGGGGTAATGAAAAACTGTTTTTT
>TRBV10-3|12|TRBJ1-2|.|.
CAISTGNYGYTF
TGTGCCATCAGTACGGGTAACTATGGCTACACCTTC
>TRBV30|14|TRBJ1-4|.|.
CASSPGQGNEKLFF
TGTGCCTCCTCCCCCGGGCAGGGTAATGAAAAACTGTTTTTT
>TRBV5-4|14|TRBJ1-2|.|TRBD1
CASSSTGSGYGYTF
TGTGCCAGCAGCTCGACAGGGTCGGGCTATGGCTACACCTTC
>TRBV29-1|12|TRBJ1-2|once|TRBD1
CSAQGISYGYTF
TGCAGCGCACAGGGGATCAGCTATGGCTACACCTTC
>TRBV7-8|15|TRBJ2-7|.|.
CASSLERQLTYEQYF
TGTGCCAGCAGCTTAGAGAGGCAGTTGACCTACGAGCAGTACTTC
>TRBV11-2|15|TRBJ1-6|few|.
CASSPRQAGVSPLHF
TGTGCCAGCAGCCCCAGACAGGCGGGGGTTTCACCCCTCCACTTT
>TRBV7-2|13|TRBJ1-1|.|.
CASSFSRDFEAFF
TGTGCCAGCAGCTTTTCCCGGGATTTTGAAGCTTTCTTT
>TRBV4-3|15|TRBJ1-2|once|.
CASSQDPQPVYGYTF
TGCGCCAGCAGCCAAGATCCACAACCCGTCTATGGCTACACCTTC
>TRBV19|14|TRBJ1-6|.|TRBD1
CASSVGDRARFLHF
TGTGCCAGTAGTGTGGGGGACAGGGCCCGCTTTCTCCACTTT
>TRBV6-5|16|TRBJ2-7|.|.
CASSYSHQGGAYEQYF
TGTGCCAGCAGTTACTCTCATCAGGGGGGAGCCTACGAGCAGTACTTC
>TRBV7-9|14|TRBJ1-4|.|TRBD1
CASSSGQGREKLFF
TGTGCCAGCAGCTCAGGACAGGGACGGGAAAAACTGTTTTTT
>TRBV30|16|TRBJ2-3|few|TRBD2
CAWRLVSGVVSDTQYF
TGTGCCTGGAGATTGGTTAGCGGGGTAGTATCAGATACGCAGTATTTT
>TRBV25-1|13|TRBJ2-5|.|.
CASSEQVQETQYF
TGTGCCAGCAGTGAACAGGTACAAGAGACCCAGTACTTC
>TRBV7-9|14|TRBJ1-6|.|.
CASSPYAGNSPLHF
TGTGCCAGCAGCCCATACGCGGGTAATTCACCCCTCCACTTT
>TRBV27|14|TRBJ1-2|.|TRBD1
CASSFRDSYYGYTF
TGTGCCAGCAGTTTCCGGGACAGCTACTATGGCTACACCTTC
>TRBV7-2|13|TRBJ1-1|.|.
CASSTQGNTEAFF
TGTGCCAGCAGCACACAGGGGAACACTGAAGCTTTCTTT
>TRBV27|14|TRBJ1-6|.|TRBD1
CASSFWDRDSPLHF
TGTGCCAGCAGTTTTTGGGACAGGGACTCACCCCTCCACTTT
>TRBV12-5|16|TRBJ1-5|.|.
CASGRAGNPSNQPQHF
TGTGCTAGTGGTAGAGCAGGGAATCCGAGCAATCAGCCCCAGCATTTT
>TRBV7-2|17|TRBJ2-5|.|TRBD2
CASSLGLAGGLGETQYF
TGTGCCAGCAGCCTCGGACTAGCGGGGGGGCTGGGGGAGACCCAGTACTTC
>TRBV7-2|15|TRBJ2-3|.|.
CASSQQGGATDTQYF
TGTGCCAGCAGCCAACAGGGTGGGGCCACAGATACGCAGTATTTT
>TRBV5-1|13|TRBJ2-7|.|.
CASGINRGYEQYF
TGCGCCAGCGGTATTAATCGGGGGTACGAGCAGTACTTC